This T cell receptor beta chain was sequenced in a study of blood T cell repertoires in COVID-19. Study context: Acute and convalescent COVID-19 specimens originated in the United States, Italy and Spain. Sample material is recorded as cDNA or gDNA derived from T cells, B-cell-depleted T cells, or PBMCs.

The table came from immunoSEQ multiplex PCR; TCRdb's copy has only in-frame clones and leaves some out. Among 150,000 to 200,000 clones listed, approximately 83% were seen once. The length of the CDR3 is 13 residues. V lost 7 bases and J lost 5, with 11 bases in between. CDR1 and CDR2 (germline): KGHDR, SFDVKD. V usage is TRBV24-1 and J usage is TRBJ1-5; a weak D match, TRBD1 (5 bases). The sequence derives from a woman of 80 years or more with acute or convalescent COVID-19. The source material was peripheral blood. The DNA for the CDR3 is TGTGCCACCAGCGGGGGACCCGATCAGCCCCAGCATTTT. It is translated as CATSGGPDQPQHF.